This T cell receptor (beta chain) was observed in a study of prognosis after radiotherapy for stage I lung cancer (dated by TCRdb to about 2021). For the wider study: Around 19 stage I NSCLC patients were enrolled in Nanjing, China, between 2018 and January 2019. About five patients had oligometastatic NSCLC after surgical resection of the primary tumor, and around 14 had newly diagnosed primary stage I lung tumors. Every patient was regarded as medically inoperable, because of comorbidities in approximately 12 cases and refusal of surgery in 6 or 7 cases. Ages in the cohort of about a dozen men and about six women ranged from roughly 53 to 84 years, with a median of 74. On tumor histology, eleven to twelve patients had adenocarcinoma and several had squamous cell carcinoma. SBRT was given in 3 to 5 fractions with a biologically effective dose of at least 100 Gy, using image-guided IMRT or VMAT. No patient received concurrent therapy alongside SBRT. About 20% of the 19 patients developed distant metastases after SBRT, at a median of roughly seven months; the other 15 showed no significant progression. This study profiled peripheral blood TCR beta repertoires from stage I NSCLC patients before and after stereotactic body radiotherapy and linked the repertoires to distant failure. For each of the 20 or so patients, one blood sample was taken before SBRT and one after, so the study sequenced approximately 38 samples in total. Here is what the overall study found, with its caveats: Differences by metastasis status were reportedly seen in TRBV and TRBJ usage frequencies, involving two V genes at baseline and, after SBRT, 8 or 9 V genes and two J genes. None of the reported P values were adjusted for multiple comparisons. Tumor specificity of expanded TCR clones was not determined. After SBRT, the number of unique TCR clones decreased (median roughly 10,000 before versus 6,000 to 7,000 after; Wilcoxon paired P=0.011). The study was limited by the small cohort and short follow-up, and independent validation of the study findings is required. Post-SBRT Shannon entropy and its change from baseline were lower in patients who developed distant metastases; baseline Shannon entropy was not associated with metastases.

All patients had node-negative disease on CT and PET/CT, and none had a history of other malignancies or had previously received chemotherapy or radiotherapy. Six milliliters of peripheral venous blood were drawn into EDTA tubes at each of two time points. PBMCs were isolated by Ficoll-Paque Plus density-gradient centrifugation. Immediately after collection, samples were stored at -80 degrees C until analysis. Two rounds of multiplex PCR were used to amplify the TCR beta CDR3 region from genomic DNA. The first PCR round used primers specific to each TRBV and TRBJ gene, with sequences filed in Chinese patent CN105087789A. The second PCR round used universal primers. The Roche High Pure PCR Template Preparation Kit was used to extract genomic DNA from frozen PBMCs. An Illumina HiSeq 3000 was used to sequence the libraries paired-end with 151 bp reads. As for the authors' bioinformatics: Raw reads lacking the multiplex PCR primer sequences were removed with CutAdapt. Using PEAR, the high-quality paired reads were merged into contigs. TRB V, D and J gene segments were assigned to each contig with MiXCR by alignment to reference sequences. To remove sequencing errors, CDR3 sequences were clustered according to base quality and sequence similarity. Shannon entropy, normalized by the natural log of the productive TCR sequence number, served as the measure of diversity. Clonality was defined as one minus Shannon entropy divided by the natural log of the number of unique clonotypes. Using the Youden index from ROC curves, the researchers picked the repertoire-metric cut-offs for progression-free survival, and all analyses were carried out in R 3.5.3. TCRdb redid the processing of the public reads, applying fastp at Q25 and MiXCR, and retained in-frame beta chains. Identical CDR3 protein sequences are pooled into one entry, listed with their most common genes and DNA. The V and J calls reflect TCRdb's pipeline rather than the authors' work. The table for this sample lists around 11,000 distinct CDR3 sequences; approximately 53% of them were counted only once. The ten largest clones add up to 7% to 7.5% of the sample.

The germline V gene (reference sequence) sets CDR1 to SEHNR and CDR2 to FQNEAQ. Inclusive of the bounding cysteine and phenylalanine, the CDR3 is 14 residues long. CDR3 DNA is the only sequence kept; it has 42 bases, read in frame from the first base. Trimming leaves V shorter by 2 bases and J shorter by 6 bases, with the junction holding 5 bases beyond the gene matches. As concerns this clonotype: Its antigen remains undetermined. No much larger clone exists at a distance of one base, and base qualities are not known.

Rearrangement joined TRBV7-9 to TRBJ2-7; TRBD1 fits 9 bases in the junction. This specimen was PBMCs, taken before or after stereotactic body radiation therapy (not recorded which). The sequence came from a donor over 45 with non-small cell lung cancer. This receptor has the CDR3 CASSLRDRVPEQYF. The nucleotide sequence is TGTGCCAGCAGCTTAAGGGACAGGGTTCCCGAGCAGTACTTC.